The present T cell receptor (beta chain) was sequenced within a study of identical twins. A single record per CDR3 protein comes from TCRdb applying MiXCR to the 5' RACE reads. The sample yields 300,000 to 400,000 distinct CDR3 sequences, 8.5% to 10% seen once. J was trimmed by 4 bases and V by 7 bases; bases with no gene match: 6. The CDR3 has 14 amino acids. Germline V gene data show CDR1 as ENHRY and CDR2 as SYGVKD. The chain joins TRBV10-3 to TRBJ2-1; 8 nucleotides align to TRBD1. This sequence was found in a woman aged 50 to 60 in good health. Sequenced sample: naive T cells sorted from blood. The chain's CDR3 is CAINDRGPYNEQFF. CDR3 DNA: TGTGCCATCAACGACAGGGGACCTTACAATGAGCAGTTCTTC.